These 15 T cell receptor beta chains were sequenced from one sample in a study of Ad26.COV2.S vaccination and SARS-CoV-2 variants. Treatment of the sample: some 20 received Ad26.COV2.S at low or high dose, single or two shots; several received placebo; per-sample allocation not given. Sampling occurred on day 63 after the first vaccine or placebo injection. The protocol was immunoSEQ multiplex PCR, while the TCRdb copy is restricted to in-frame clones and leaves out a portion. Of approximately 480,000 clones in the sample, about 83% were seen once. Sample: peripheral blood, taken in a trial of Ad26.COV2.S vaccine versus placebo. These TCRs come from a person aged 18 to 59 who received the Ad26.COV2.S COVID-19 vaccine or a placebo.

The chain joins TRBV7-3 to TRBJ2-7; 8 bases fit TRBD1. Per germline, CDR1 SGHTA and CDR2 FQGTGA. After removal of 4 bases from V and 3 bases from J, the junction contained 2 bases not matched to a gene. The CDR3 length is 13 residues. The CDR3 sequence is CASSSGTGYEQYF. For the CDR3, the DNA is TGTGCCAGCAGCTCCGGGACAGGCTACGAGCAGTACTTC.

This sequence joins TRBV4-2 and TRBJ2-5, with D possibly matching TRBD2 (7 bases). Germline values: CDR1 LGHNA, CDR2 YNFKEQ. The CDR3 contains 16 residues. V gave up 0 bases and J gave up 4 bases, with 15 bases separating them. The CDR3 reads CASSQERGGAGETQYF. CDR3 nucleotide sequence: TGTGCCAGCAGCCAAGAGAGGGGGGGCGCAGGAGAGACCCAGTACTTC.

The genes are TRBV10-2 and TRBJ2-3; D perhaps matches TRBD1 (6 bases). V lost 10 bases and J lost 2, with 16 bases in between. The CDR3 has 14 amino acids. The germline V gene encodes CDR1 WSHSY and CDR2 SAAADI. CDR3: CATLDSHFTDTQYF. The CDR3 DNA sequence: TGCGCCACCTTGGACAGCCACTTCACAGATACGCAGTATTTT.

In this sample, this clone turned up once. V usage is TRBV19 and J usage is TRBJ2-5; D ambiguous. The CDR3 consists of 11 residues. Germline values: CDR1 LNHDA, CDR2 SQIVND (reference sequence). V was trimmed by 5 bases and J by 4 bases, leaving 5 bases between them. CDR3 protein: CASSFRETQYF. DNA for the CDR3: TGTGCCAGTAGTTTCCGAGAGACCCAGTACTTC.

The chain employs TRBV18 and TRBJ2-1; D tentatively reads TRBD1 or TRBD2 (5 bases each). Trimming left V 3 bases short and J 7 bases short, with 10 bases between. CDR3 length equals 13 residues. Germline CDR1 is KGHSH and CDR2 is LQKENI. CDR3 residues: CASSPGARNEQFF. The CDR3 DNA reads TGTGCCAGCTCACCCGGGGCCCGGAATGAGCAGTTCTTC.

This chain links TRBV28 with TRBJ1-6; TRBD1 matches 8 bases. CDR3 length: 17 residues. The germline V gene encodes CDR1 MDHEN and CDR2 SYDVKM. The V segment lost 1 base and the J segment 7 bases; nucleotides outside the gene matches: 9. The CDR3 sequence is CASSLLPPGTGNSPLHF. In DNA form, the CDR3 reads TGTGCCAGCAGTTTATTGCCCCCAGGGACAGGAAATTCACCCCTCCACTTT.

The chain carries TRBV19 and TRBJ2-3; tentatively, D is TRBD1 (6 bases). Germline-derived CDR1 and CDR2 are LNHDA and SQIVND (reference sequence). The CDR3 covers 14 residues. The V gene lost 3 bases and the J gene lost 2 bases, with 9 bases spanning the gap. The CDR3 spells CASSMGHHTDTQYF. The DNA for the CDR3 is TGTGCCAGTAGTATGGGACACCACACAGATACGCAGTATTTT.

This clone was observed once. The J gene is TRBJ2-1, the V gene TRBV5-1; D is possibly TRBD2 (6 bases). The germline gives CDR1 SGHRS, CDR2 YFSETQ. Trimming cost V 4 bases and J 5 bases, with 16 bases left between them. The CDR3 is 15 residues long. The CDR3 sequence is CASSPGGALNNEQFF. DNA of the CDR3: TGCGCCAGCAGCCCCGGGGGAGCCCTGAACAATGAGCAGTTCTTC.

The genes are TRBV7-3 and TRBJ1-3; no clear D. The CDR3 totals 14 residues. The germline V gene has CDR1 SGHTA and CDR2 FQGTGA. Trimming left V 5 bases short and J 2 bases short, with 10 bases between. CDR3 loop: CASSNGGTGNTIYF. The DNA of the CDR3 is TGTGCCAGCAGCAACGGAGGGACTGGAAACACCATATATTTT.

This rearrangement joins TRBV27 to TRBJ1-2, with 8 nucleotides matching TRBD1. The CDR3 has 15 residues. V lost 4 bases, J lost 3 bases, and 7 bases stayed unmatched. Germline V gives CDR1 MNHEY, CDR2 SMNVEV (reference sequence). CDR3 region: CASSSTGERYYGYTF. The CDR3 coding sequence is TGTGCCAGCAGTTCGACAGGGGAGAGATACTATGGCTACACCTTC.

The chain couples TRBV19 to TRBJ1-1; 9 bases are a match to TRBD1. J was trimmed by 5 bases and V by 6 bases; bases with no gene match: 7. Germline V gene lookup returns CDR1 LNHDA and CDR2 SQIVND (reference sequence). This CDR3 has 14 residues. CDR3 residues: CASRADRGGTEAFF. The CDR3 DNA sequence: TGTGCCAGTAGGGCGGACAGGGGCGGAACTGAAGCTTTCTTT.

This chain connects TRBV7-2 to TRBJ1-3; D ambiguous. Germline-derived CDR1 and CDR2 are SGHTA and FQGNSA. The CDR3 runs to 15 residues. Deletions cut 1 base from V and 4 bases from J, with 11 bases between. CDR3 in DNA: TGTGCCAGCAGCTTAGTTCCAGGACGCGGAAACACCATATATTTT. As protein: CASSLVPGRGNTIYF.

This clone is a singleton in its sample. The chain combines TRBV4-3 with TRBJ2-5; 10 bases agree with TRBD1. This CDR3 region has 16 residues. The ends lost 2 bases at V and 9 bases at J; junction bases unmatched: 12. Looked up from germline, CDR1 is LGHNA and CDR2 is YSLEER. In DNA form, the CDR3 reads TGCGCCAGCAGCCAATCTTTGGGACAGGGGAGTCGGGCCCAGTACTTC. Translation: CASSQSLGQGSRAQYF.

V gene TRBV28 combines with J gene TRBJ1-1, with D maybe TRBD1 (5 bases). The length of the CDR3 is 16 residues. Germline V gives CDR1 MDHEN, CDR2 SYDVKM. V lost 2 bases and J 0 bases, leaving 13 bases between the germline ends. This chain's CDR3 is CASSLGSRVMNTEAFF. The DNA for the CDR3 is TGTGCCAGCAGTTTAGGATCCAGGGTAATGAACACTGAAGCTTTCTTT.

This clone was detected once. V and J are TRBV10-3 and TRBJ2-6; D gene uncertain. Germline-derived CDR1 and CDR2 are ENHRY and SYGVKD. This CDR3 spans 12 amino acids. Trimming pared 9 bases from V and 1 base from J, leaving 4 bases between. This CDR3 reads CAILSGANVLTF. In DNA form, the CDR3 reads TGTGCCATTCTATCTGGGGCCAACGTCCTGACTTTC.